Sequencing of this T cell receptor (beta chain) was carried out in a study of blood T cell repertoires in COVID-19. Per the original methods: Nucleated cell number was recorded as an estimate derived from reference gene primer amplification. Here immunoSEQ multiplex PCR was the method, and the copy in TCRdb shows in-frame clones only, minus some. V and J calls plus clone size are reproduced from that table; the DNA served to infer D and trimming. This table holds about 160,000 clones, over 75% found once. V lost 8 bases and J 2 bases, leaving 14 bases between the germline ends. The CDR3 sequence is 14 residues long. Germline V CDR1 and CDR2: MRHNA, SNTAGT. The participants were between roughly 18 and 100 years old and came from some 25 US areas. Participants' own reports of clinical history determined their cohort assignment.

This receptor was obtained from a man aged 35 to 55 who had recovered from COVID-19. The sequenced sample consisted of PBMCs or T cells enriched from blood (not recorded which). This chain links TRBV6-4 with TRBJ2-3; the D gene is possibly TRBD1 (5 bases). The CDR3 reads CASAKEGDTDTQYF. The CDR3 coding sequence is TGTGCCAGCGCGAAGGAAGGGGACACAGATACGCAGTATTTT.